Given below is one T cell receptor (beta chain) in context. The antigen remains undetermined. The sample is drawn from a study of blood T cells in healthy people across ages. Per-sample PBMC isolation yielded at least 7 million cells. For the second PCR, which ran for 7 to 11 cycles, a sample-barcoded 5' primer and a J-beta primer mix were used. Each CDR3 protein gets one entry after TCRdb re-called the 5' RACE reads with MiXCR. The sample gives 1.5 million to 2 million distinct CDR3 sequences, 28% of which show up once; over 7% is in the top ten. Germline CDR1 and CDR2: LNHDA and SQIVND (reference sequence). CDR3 length: 14 amino acids. Trimming removed 3 bases at V and 4 bases at J, with 12 bases between. Study-level findings and limits: Getting older went along with TCR beta diversity per million T cells dropping roughly linearly. The long-lived group displayed more naive CD4+ cells, plus higher diversity, than the aged donors did. CMV status of donors was not determined, possibly confounding expanded clonotype changes.

Input material: blood. This sequence originates from a woman aged 25 to 39 in good health. This chain joins TRBV19 and TRBJ1-2; TRBD1 might be the D (5 bases). CDR3 nucleotide sequence: TGTGCCAGTAGTATCGGTACAGGCGTCTATGGCTACACCTTC. The encoded protein is CASSIGTGVYGYTF. Using reference TRBV19 and TRBJ1-2 for the parts outside the CDR3, the full variable domain is DGGITQSPKYLFRKEGQNVTLSCEQNLNHDAMYWYRQDPGQGLRLIYYSQIVNDFQKGDIAEGYSVSREKKESFPLTVTSAQKNPTAFYLCASSIGTGVYGYTFGSGTRLTVV.